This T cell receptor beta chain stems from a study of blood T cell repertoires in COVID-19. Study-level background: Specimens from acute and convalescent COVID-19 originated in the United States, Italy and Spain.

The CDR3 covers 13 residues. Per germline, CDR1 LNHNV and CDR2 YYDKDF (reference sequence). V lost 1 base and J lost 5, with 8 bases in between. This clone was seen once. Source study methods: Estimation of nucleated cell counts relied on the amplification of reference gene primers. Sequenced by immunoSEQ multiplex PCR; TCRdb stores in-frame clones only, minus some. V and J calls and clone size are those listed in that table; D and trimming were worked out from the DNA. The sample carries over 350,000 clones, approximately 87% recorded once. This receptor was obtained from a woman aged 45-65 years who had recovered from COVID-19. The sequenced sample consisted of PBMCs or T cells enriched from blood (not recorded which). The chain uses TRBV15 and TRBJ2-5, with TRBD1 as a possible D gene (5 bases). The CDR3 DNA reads TGTGCCACCAGCAGAGGCAGGGTTGAGACCCAGTACTTC. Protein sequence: CATSRGRVETQYF.